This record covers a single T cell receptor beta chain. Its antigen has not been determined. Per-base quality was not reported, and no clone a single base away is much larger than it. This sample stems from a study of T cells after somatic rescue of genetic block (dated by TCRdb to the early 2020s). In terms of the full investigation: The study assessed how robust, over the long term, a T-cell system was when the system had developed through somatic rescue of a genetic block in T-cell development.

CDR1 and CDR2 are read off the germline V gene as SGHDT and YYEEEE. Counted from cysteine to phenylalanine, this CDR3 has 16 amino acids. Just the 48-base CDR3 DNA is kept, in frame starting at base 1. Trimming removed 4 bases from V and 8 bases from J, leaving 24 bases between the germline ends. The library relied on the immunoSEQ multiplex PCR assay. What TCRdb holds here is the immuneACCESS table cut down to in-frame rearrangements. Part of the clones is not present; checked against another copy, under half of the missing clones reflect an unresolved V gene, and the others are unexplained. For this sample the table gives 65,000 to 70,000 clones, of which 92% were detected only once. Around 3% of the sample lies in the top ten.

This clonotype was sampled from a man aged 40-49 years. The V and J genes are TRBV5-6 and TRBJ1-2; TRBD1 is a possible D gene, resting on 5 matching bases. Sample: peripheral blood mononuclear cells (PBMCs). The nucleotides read TGTGCCAGCAGCCCCCCCCGACGACAGTTATATTGGGGCTACACCTTC. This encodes CASSPPRRQLYWGYTF.